This T cell receptor beta chain was recorded in a study of T cell responses to AZD1222 COVID-19 vaccine. Germline V gene sequence: CDR1 SGHNT, CDR2 YENEEA. The V and J ends lost 4 bases and 3 bases, in that order; junction bases with no gene match: 2. CDR3 length: 14 residues. Measured with immunoSEQ multiplex PCR; TCRdb has only the in-frame clones, and not every one. The sample consists of about 66,000 clones, 87% of them appearing once. This TCR derives from an adult in good health. This chain uses TRBV11-3 with TRBJ2-2; 7 bases align to TRBD2. Source: peripheral blood, taken on day 0 of AZD1222 vaccination. The CDR3: CASSWAGDTGELFF. Here the CDR3 DNA reads TGTGCCAGCAGCTGGGCGGGGGACACCGGGGAGCTGTTTTTT.